This T cell receptor beta chain was sequenced in a study of blood T cell repertoires in COVID-19 (dated by TCRdb to 2019 to 2021). With regard to the full study: Samples from collaborators originated in the United States, Italy and Spain and spanned both the acute and convalescent phases of COVID-19. The material from the prospective study consisted of cDNA or gDNA derived from T cells, B-cell-depleted T cells, or PBMCs. Subjects who had been exposed to COVID-19, were actively infected with it, or had recovered from it provided the deeply sampled blood TCRbeta repertoires that made up the dataset. A freely available public database, intended as a resource for researchers studying the immune response to SARS-CoV-2, is where the repertoires were released. Samples were obtained from the ongoing ImmuneRACE study (first 160 participants) and from some 1,300 subjects provided by 6 global collaborators. Nearly every sample came with metadata listing a de-identified subject ID, COVID-19 status, age in years and sex. Where HLA class I and class II types were available, the types were taken from metadata supplied by the sample provider, not from assay-based typing.

What the research found in general, with its limitations: The amount of clinical and demographic metadata varied by source and participant and was provided uncurated.

Taken from cysteine to phenylalanine, the CDR3 has 12 residues. Here the CDR3 DNA is all that survives: 36 bases in frame from base 1. The germline V gene supplies CDR1 SGHVS and CDR2 FQNEAQ. V is cut back by 8 bases and J by 8 bases, with 7 bases in the junction unmatched. With regard to this clone: This receptor's antigen is unknown. One base away there is no much larger clone; base qualities are not given.

TCRbeta CDR3 regions were amplified from genomic DNA using the immunoSEQ Assay, a bias-controlled multiplex PCR. Processing in the source paper ran as follows. Nucleated cell counts per sample were estimated from amplification of reference gene primers within the assay. To quantify the absolute abundance of each unique TCRbeta CDR3 rearrangement, sequence reads were collapsed and filtered. For each sample, productive Simpson clonality was calculated as the square root of Simpson's diversity index over productive rearrangements. Drawn from immuneACCESS, this table holds only the in-frame rearrangements with V and J called that TCRdb kept. Clones are partly lost; checked studies trace under half to an unresolved V gene and leave the rest unexplained. Clone size and V and J calls were adopted from that table, with D and trimming inferred from the DNA. Across this sample there are about 380,000 clones, with about 88% seen only once. More than 0.95% of the sample belongs to the ten largest clones.

In the prospective study, participants were about 18 to 95 years old, resided in fewer than 25 geographic areas of the United States, and were enrolled through a virtual design. In the prospective study, cohorts were assigned on the basis of participant-reported clinical history obtained from a screening survey and a study questionnaire. Recovered participants in ImmuneRACE Cohort 3 were defined as having two consecutive negative NP/OP PCR tests, clearance from a healthcare professional, or resolution of symptoms. In the prospective study, mobile phlebotomists collected whole blood, serum and a nasopharyngeal or oropharyngeal swab from each participant. Prospective study participants could optionally give additional blood draws and questionnaires over an approximately 2-month period. Blood samples from the prospective study were shipped frozen or at room temperature prior to DNA extraction.

The material sequenced was PBMCs or T cells enriched from blood (not recorded which). This clonotype was obtained from a woman aged 18-30 years who had recovered from COVID-19. The rearrangement combines TRBV7-8 with TRBJ1-2, with TRBD1 identical over 8 junction bases. The bases read TGTGCCAGCGGACAGGGAACGAAGGGCTACACCTTC. Its protein reads: CASGQGTKGYTF.